The text below deals with one T cell receptor beta chain. Trimming stripped 3 bases from V and 5 bases from J, with 8 bases between. Per the germline V gene, CDR1 is LGHDT and CDR2 is YNNKEL (reference sequence). This CDR3 is built from 13 residues. This sample was taken from a study of blood T cell repertoires in COVID-19. Across the study: Samples of COVID-19 (acute and convalescent) were obtained from the United States, Italy and Spain. Sample material is recorded as cDNA or gDNA derived from T cells, B-cell-depleted T cells, or PBMCs.

Study processing details: Counts of nucleated cells, estimated from reference gene primer amplification, were obtained. Libraries were prepared by immunoSEQ multiplex PCR; TCRdb keeps only in-frame clonotypes and omits some of them. The V and J calls and the clone size are those of that table, but D and trimming were determined from the DNA. The top ten hold around 2.7% of the sample, which has about 160,000 clones, over 75% seen once. The receptor was isolated from a man between 65 and 85 years old with acute or convalescent COVID-19. The rearrangement links TRBV3-1 (or the pseudogene TRBV3-2) to TRBJ1-3; D is unclear. Material: peripheral blood. The CDR3 nucleotides are TGTGCCAGCAGCCAGGGCCGAAGAAACACCATATATTTT. The encoded protein is CASSQGRRNTIYF.